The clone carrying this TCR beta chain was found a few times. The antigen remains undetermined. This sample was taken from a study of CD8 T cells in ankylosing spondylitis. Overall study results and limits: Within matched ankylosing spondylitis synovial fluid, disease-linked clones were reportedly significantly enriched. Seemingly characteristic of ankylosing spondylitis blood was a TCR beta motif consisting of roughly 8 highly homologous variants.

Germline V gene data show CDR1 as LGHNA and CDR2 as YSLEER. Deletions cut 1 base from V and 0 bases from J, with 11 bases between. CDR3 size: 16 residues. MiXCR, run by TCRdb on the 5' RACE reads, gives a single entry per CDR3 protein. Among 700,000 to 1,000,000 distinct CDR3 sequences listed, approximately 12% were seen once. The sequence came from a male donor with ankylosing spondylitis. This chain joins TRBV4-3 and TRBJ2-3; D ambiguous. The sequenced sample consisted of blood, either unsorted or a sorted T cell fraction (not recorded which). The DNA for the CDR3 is TGCGCCAGCAGCCAAGTGTCGCGTCCTAGCACAGATACGCAGTATTTT. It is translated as CASSQVSRPSTDTQYF.